The clone carrying this TCR beta chain was seen a handful of times. Its antigen remains unknown. For TCR beta, libraries came from iRepertoire HTBI primers and Arm-PCR of CDR3 regions. Original data processing: Identification yielded approximately 60 TRBV and 15 or so TRBJ segments across samples. TCRdb processed the multiplex PCR reads anew with MiXCR; each CDR3 protein has one entry. In this record, the V and J calls reflect TCRdb's handling and not the investigators' own analysis. Found here are around 330,000 distinct CDR3 sequences, 18% of them singletons; the top ten hold about two fifths. Germline V gives CDR1 SEHNR, CDR2 FQNEAQ (reference sequence). CDR3 length equals 17 residues. Trimming took off 6 bases at V and 3 bases at J, with 20 bases between the two ends. Time point in this sample: newly diagnosed GD, antithyroid drugs for less than 3 months. RNA isolated from PBMCs was used to make the TCR library.

This specimen comes from a study of regulatory T cells in long-lasting Graves disease. Overall study context: Prior antithyroid drug treatment in newly diagnosed Graves' patients lasted under 3 months. Study-wide results and limits: Favoring TRBV28, TRBJ1-2 and TRBJ2-5 was a feature seen in persistent disease. Persistent cases of Graves' showed reduced TCR diversity relative to newly diagnosed patients.

The clonotype originates from a female donor with Graves disease. Sequences were derived from peripheral blood mononuclear cells (PBMCs), sampled at new diagnosis, from a patient treated with antithyroid drugs. This rearrangement joins TRBV7-9 to TRBJ2-2; D is undetermined. CDR3: CASSSSIEQFDTGELFF. For the CDR3, the DNA is TGTGCCAGCAGTTCGTCCATTGAGCAGTTTGACACCGGGGAGCTGTTTTTT. The entire variable domain, with the rest obtained from reference TRBV7-9 and TRBJ2-2, is as follows: DTGVSQNPRHKITKRGQNVTFRCDPISEHNRLYWYRQTLGQGPEFLTYFQNEAQLEKSRLLSDRFSAERPKGSFSTLEIQRTEQGDSAMYLCASSSSIEQFDTGELFFGEGSRLTVL.